A single sample is the source of the 29 T cell receptor beta chains below, sequenced in a study of T cell responses to AZD1222 COVID-19 vaccine. The repertoire was sequenced with immunoSEQ multiplex PCR; TCRdb's copy has only in-frame clones and lacks some. The sample yields over 100,000 clones, around nine tenths seen once. This specimen consisted of peripheral blood, obtained 28 days after the second dose of the MenACWY control vaccine. These receptors originate from an adult who received the MenACWY meningococcal vaccine as a control.

CDR3 in amino acids: CASSYSGGDTDTQYF. The CDR3 DNA reads as TGTGCCAGCAGTTACTCAGGAGGGGACACAGATACGCAGTATTTT. The chain carries TRBV6-2 or TRBV6-3 and TRBJ2-3; TRBD2 might be the D (6 bases). Germline V gene sequence: CDR1 MNHEY, CDR2 SVGEGT. The CDR3 consists of 15 residues. Deletions cut 0 bases from V and 2 bases from J, with 9 bases between.

The chain is built from TRBV19 and TRBJ2-7, with TRBD1 identical over 7 bases. The V segment lost 4 bases and the J segment 0 bases; nucleotides outside the gene matches: 6. Germline V lookup: CDR1 LNHDA, CDR2 SQIVND (reference sequence). The CDR3 extends over 15 amino acids. CDR3 DNA: TGTGCCAGTAGTACTACAGGGGTAGGCTCCTACGAGCAGTACTTC. It yields the protein CASSTTGVGSYEQYF. Full variable domain (remainder filled in from reference TRBV19 and TRBJ2-7): DGGITQSPKYLFRKEGQNVTLSCEQNLNHDAMYWYRQDPGQGLRLIYYSQIVNDFQKGDIAEGYSVSREKKESFPLTVTSAQKNPTAFYLCASSTTGVGSYEQYFGPGTRLTVT.

This clone was seen more than once but under ten times. This chain uses TRBV11-1 with TRBJ2-1; no reliable D call. Trimming pared 1 base from V and 4 bases from J, leaving 5 bases between. The CDR3 has 13 amino acids. CDR1 SGHAT and CDR2 FQDESV come from the germline V gene (reference sequence). The CDR3 DNA reads TGTGCCAGCAGCTTAGAGATGTACAATGAGCAGTTCTTC. Translated, it gives CASSLEMYNEQFF.

This chain joins TRBV7-9 and TRBJ2-1; D is uncertain. V was cut by 0 bases and J by 12 bases, with 9 bases left in between. The CDR3 runs to 12 residues. CDR1 and CDR2 (germline): SEHNR, FQNEAQ (reference sequence). The CDR3 DNA reads as TGTGCCAGCAGCTTAGCAATAGCCGGGCAGTTCTTC. It encodes CASSLAIAGQFF. Filled out from reference TRBV7-9 and TRBJ2-1, the complete variable domain reads DTGVSQNPRHKITKRGQNVTFRCDPISEHNRLYWYRQTLGQGPEFLTYFQNEAQLEKSRLLSDRFSAERPKGSFSTLEIQRTEQGDSAMYLCASSLAIAGQFFGPGTRLTVL.

The J gene is TRBJ2-1, the V gene TRBV7-9; D is unresolved. CDR3 length equals 11 residues. Germline CDR1 and CDR2: SEHNR and FQNEAQ (reference sequence). V was shortened by 5 bases and J by 9 bases, with 8 bases between the two germline ends. The CDR3 region is CASSEVVEQFF. CDR3 DNA sequence: TGTGCCAGCAGCGAAGTTGTTGAGCAGTTCTTC.

The gene calls are TRBV9 and TRBJ2-5; TRBD1 aligns across 8 bases. The V segment lost 3 bases and the J segment 5 bases; nucleotides outside the gene matches: 9. CDR1 is SGDLS and CDR2 is YYNGEE in the germline V gene. The CDR3 extends over 15 amino acids. CDR3 sequence reads: CASSGGQGRGETQYF. The CDR3 DNA sequence: TGTGCCAGCAGCGGCGGACAGGGTAGAGGGGAGACCCAGTACTTC.

This sequence joins TRBV7-2 and TRBJ2-7; no firm D call. The CDR3 spans 15 residues. Germline assignment: CDR1 SGHTA and CDR2 FQGNSA. Trimming left V 5 bases short and J 3 bases short, with 17 bases between. The CDR3 here is CASSPGFSRHYEQYF. CDR3 bases: TGTGCCAGCAGCCCCGGATTCTCCCGGCACTACGAGCAGTACTTC.

The V call is TRBV2, the J call TRBJ2-1; D may be TRBD1 or TRBD2 (5 bases each). V dropped 6 bases and J dropped 8 bases, with 23 bases sitting between them. In germline, CDR1 is SNHLY, CDR2 FYNNEI. The CDR3 has 16 residues. The CDR3 coding sequence is TGTGCCAGCAGGGCTCCTACAGGACTTGGTTTCGATGAGCAGTTCTTC. This sequence encodes CASRAPTGLGFDEQFF.

This clone showed up just a few times. The CDR3 DNA follows: TGTGCCAGCAGCCAATTACAGGGGAGCGAGCAGTACTTC. Translating gives CASSQLQGSEQYF. The chain combines TRBV12-3 or TRBV12-4 with TRBJ2-7, with 7 bases identical to TRBD1. The length of the CDR3 is 13 residues. The V and J ends lost 6 bases and 6 bases, in that order; junction bases with no gene match: 8.

J is TRBJ1-3 and V is TRBV21-1; the D segment call TRBD1 is taken from the table without a DNA check. TRBV21-1 is described as a pseudogene. There are 19 residues in the CDR3. The CDR3 region has the DNA TGTGCCAGCAGCTCCCCGGGACAGGGGGCCTTAAGACCTGGAAACACCATATATTTT. The encoded protein is CASSSPGQGALRPGNTIYF.

The chain has TRBV6-5 and TRBJ1-6; maybe TRBD1 (5 bases). With 7 bases removed from V and 6 bases from J, the gap between germline ends came to 16 bases. Germline CDR1 is MNHEY and CDR2 is SVGAGI. The CDR3 totals 15 residues. CDR3 nucleotides: TGTGCCAGCAAGACCAAGGGAGGGGTTAATTCACCCCTCCACTTT. Protein product: CASKTKGGVNSPLHF.

V gene TRBV27 combines with J gene TRBJ1-2, with a tentative D call TRBD1 (5 bases). CDR1 MNHEY and CDR2 SMNVEV come from the germline V gene (reference sequence). Trimming shortened V by 1 base and J by 7 bases, and 19 bases separated the two germline ends. The CDR3 consists of 16 residues. DNA for the CDR3: TGTGCCAGCAGTTTATTTAGGGAGGGGTCTGGAGCTGGCTACACCTTC. It codes for CASSLFREGSGAGYTF.

The sample holds one count of this clone. The chain is built from TRBV7-2 and TRBJ2-7; 11 positions match TRBD2. Per germline, CDR1 SGHTA and CDR2 FQGNSA. J was trimmed by 2 bases and V by 1 base; bases with no gene match: 1. CDR3 length equals 15 residues. Written as DNA, the CDR3 is TGTGCCAGCAGCTTAGGACTAGCGGGGCCCTACGAGCAGTACTTC. Translated: CASSLGLAGPYEQYF.

This chain links TRBV5-5 with TRBJ1-5, with D unresolved. This CDR3 comprises 17 residues. Trimming left V 2 bases short and J 2 bases short, with 17 bases between. Looked up from germline, CDR1 is SGHKS and CDR2 is YYEKEE (reference sequence). The CDR3 here is CASSFVPESLRNQPQHF. The CDR3 coding sequence is TGTGCCAGCAGCTTCGTTCCAGAATCCCTACGCAATCAGCCCCAGCATTTT.

The chain employs TRBV18 and TRBJ2-7; 7 positions agree with TRBD1. V dropped 2 bases and J dropped 0; count of bases not matched to a gene: 4. The CDR3 spans 15 residues. Per germline, CDR1 KGHSH and CDR2 LQKENI. The CDR3 protein is CASSPLTGSSYEQYF. The CDR3 DNA is TGTGCCAGCTCACCATTGACAGGGAGCTCCTACGAGCAGTACTTC.

J is TRBJ2-5 and V is TRBV7-6, with D maybe TRBD1 (6 bases). The V gene lost 0 bases and the J gene lost 2 bases, with 10 bases spanning the gap. This CDR3 has 15 amino acids. Looked up from germline, CDR1 is SGHVS and CDR2 is FNYEAQ. CDR3 DNA sequence: TGTGCCAGCAGCTTAGCTTTCAGGGGTCAAGAGACCCAGTACTTC. This codes for CASSLAFRGQETQYF.

In DNA form, the CDR3 reads TGTGCCAGCTCACCACCGATGACATCGGCCTTGGAGACCCAGTACTTC. As protein: CASSPPMTSALETQYF. The chain combines TRBV18 with TRBJ2-5; D ambiguous. This CDR3 region has 16 residues. The V and J ends lost 0 bases and 5 bases respectively, with 16 bases between them. Looked up from germline, CDR1 is KGHSH and CDR2 is LQKENI. Supplemented by reference TRBV18 and TRBJ2-5, the full variable domain reads NAGVMQNPRHLVRRRGQEARLRCSPMKGHSHVYWYRQLPEEGLKFMVYLQKENIIDESGMPKERFSAEFPKEGPSILRIQQVVRGDSAAYFCASSPPMTSALETQYFGPGTRLLVL.

The V call is TRBV18, the J call TRBJ1-1; TRBD1 might be the D (6 bases). This CDR3 spans 13 amino acids. Trimming stripped 5 bases from V and 0 bases from J, with 7 bases between. The V gene's germline CDR1 is KGHSH and CDR2 LQKENI. The CDR3 coding sequence is TGTGCCAGCTCAACAGGGATGAACACTGAAGCTTTCTTT. It translates to CASSTGMNTEAFF. Drawing the rest from reference TRBV18 and TRBJ1-1, the complete variable domain is NAGVMQNPRHLVRRRGQEARLRCSPMKGHSHVYWYRQLPEEGLKFMVYLQKENIIDESGMPKERFSAEFPKEGPSILRIQQVVRGDSAAYFCASSTGMNTEAFFGQGTRLTVV.

The J gene is TRBJ1-6, the V gene TRBV15; 9 nucleotides line up with TRBD1. Losses at the gene ends were 1 base for V and 10 bases for J; bases not matched to a gene: 2. The CDR3 runs to 14 residues. Germline V gene data show CDR1 as LNHNV and CDR2 as YYDKDF (reference sequence). CDR3 coding DNA: TGTGCCACCAGCAGAGGGGACAGGGAATCACCCCTCCACTTT. Translation gives CATSRGDRESPLHF.

The chain links TRBV7-2 to TRBJ2-7; 7 bases fit TRBD1. The CDR3 is 14 amino acids. In germline, CDR1 is SGHTA, CDR2 FQGNSA. Trimming removed 7 bases from V and 2 bases from J; junction bases left unmatched: 8. CDR3 DNA: TGTGCCAGCACCGGGGACAGTGCTACCTACGAGCAGTACTTC. Translated: CASTGDSATYEQYF.

The chain couples TRBV15 to TRBJ2-7; 7 positions match TRBD1. Germline CDR1 reads LNHNV; CDR2 reads YYDKDF (reference sequence). This CDR3 region has 16 residues. Germline trimming cut 4 bases from V and 4 bases from J; bases unmatched to any gene: 13. The chain's CDR3 is CATSINSGGSGYEQYF. CDR3 coding DNA: TGTGCCACCAGCATAAATTCAGGGGGTAGTGGATACGAGCAGTACTTC.

The chain is built from TRBV18 and TRBJ2-5; 8 positions agree with TRBD1. From germline, CDR1 is KGHSH and CDR2 LQKENI. The CDR3 extends over 14 amino acids. V trimming: 6 bases; J trimming: 8 bases; junction bases outside the gene matches: 11. The chain's CDR3 is CASSQTGTGFTQYF. CDR3 nucleotide sequence: TGTGCCAGCTCGCAAACCGGGACAGGTTTCACCCAGTACTTC.

This chain joins TRBV10-3 and TRBJ1-1; D gene unclear. This CDR3 is built from 18 residues. The V end lost 0 bases, the J end lost 0 bases, and 17 bases lay between the germline ends. Germline loops: CDR1 ENHRY, CDR2 SYGVKD. Here the CDR3 DNA reads TGTGCCATCAGTGAGTCGAGTGGACGGCCAAGTTTGAACACTGAAGCTTTCTTT. Amino acids: CAISESSGRPSLNTEAFF.

This chain connects TRBV7-9 to TRBJ2-1; possibly TRBD1 or TRBD2 for D (6 bases each). Trimming removed 5 bases from V and 6 bases from J, with 20 bases in between. There are 16 residues in the CDR3. Germline CDR1 SEHNR, CDR2 FQNEAQ (reference sequence). Here the CDR3 reads CASSLRRGRSANEQFF. CDR3 nucleotide sequence: TGTGCCAGCAGCCTAAGGAGGGGGAGGTCCGCCAATGAGCAGTTCTTC.

The rearrangement joins TRBV5-5 to TRBJ2-5, with a tentative D call TRBD2 (6 bases). Per germline, CDR1 SGHKS and CDR2 YYEKEE (reference sequence). This CDR3 has 13 residues. Trimming removed 0 bases from V and 5 bases from J, with 8 bases in between. CDR3 residues: CASSLGGGETQYF. The CDR3 DNA reads TGTGCCAGCAGCTTGGGAGGAGGGGAGACCCAGTACTTC. Full variable domain (outside the CDR3, taken from reference TRBV5-5 and TRBJ2-5): DAGVTQSPTHLIKTRGQQVTLRCSPISGHKSVSWYQQVLGQGPQFIFQYYEKEERGRGNFPDRFSARQFPNYSSELNVNALLLGDSALYLCASSLGGGETQYFGPGTRLLVL.

The sample holds one count of this clone. The chain has TRBV19 and TRBJ1-4; D might be TRBD1 (6 bases). Germline loops: CDR1 LNHDA, CDR2 SQIVND (reference sequence). The CDR3 contains 17 residues. V was pared by 6 bases and J by 10 bases, with 27 bases between. CDR3 in amino acids: CASRPLQGEDTAGKLFF. The CDR3 DNA is TGTGCCAGTAGGCCATTACAGGGCGAGGATACGGCAGGAAAACTGTTTTTT. The entire variable domain, with the rest obtained from reference TRBV19 and TRBJ1-4, is as follows: DGGITQSPKYLFRKEGQNVTLSCEQNLNHDAMYWYRQDPGQGLRLIYYSQIVNDFQKGDIAEGYSVSREKKESFPLTVTSAQKNPTAFYLCASRPLQGEDTAGKLFFGSGTQLSVL.

The rearrangement links TRBV7-6 to TRBJ1-1; D may be TRBD1 (5 bases). The CDR3 sequence is 13 residues long. The ends were cut back, 4 bases at V and 3 bases at J, with 9 bases in the middle. Germline loops: CDR1 SGHVS, CDR2 FNYEAQ. In DNA, the CDR3 is TGTGCCAGCAGCTCCCAGGGATACACTGAAGCTTTCTTT. Amino acid sequence: CASSSQGYTEAFF.

This chain links TRBV6-2 or TRBV6-3 with TRBJ2-7, with 11 bases that match TRBD1. The junction had 4 bases not matched to a gene; V was cut back by 2 bases and J by 4 bases. Germline CDR1 MNHEY, CDR2 SVGEGT. The CDR3 extends over 15 amino acids. The DNA for the CDR3 is TGTGCCAGCAGTTACCTGGACAGGGGGCCTTACGAGCAGTACTTC. The encoded protein is CASSYLDRGPYEQYF.

This rearrangement joins TRBV24-1 to TRBJ2-5, with D maybe TRBD1 (6 bases). The V gene's germline CDR1 is KGHDR and CDR2 SFDVKD. The V and J ends lost 4 bases and 1 base respectively, with 12 bases between them. There are 15 residues in the CDR3. CDR3 residues: CATSDRQDPQETQYF. CDR3 nucleotides: TGTGCCACCAGTGACCGACAGGATCCCCAAGAGACCCAGTACTTC.